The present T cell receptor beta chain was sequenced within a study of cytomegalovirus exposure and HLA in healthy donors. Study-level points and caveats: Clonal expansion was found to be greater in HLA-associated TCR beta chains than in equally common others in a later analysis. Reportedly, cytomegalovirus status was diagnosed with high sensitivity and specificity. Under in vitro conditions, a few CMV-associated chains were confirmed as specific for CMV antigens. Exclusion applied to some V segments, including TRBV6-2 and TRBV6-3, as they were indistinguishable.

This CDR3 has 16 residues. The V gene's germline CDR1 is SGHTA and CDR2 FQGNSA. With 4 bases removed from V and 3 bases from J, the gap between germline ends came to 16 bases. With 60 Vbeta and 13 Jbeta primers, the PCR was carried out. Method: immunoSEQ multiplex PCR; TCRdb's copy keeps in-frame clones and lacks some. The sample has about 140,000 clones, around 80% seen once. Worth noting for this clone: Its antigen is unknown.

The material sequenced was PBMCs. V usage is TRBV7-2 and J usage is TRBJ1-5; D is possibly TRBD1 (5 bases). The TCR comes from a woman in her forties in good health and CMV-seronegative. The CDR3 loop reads CASSSEGIGDNQPQHF. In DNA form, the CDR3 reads TGTGCCAGCAGCTCCGAAGGAATAGGGGACAATCAGCCCCAGCATTTT.